This TCR beta chain is from a study of blood T cells in healthy people across ages. This clonotype was recorded once. Its target is not known. Study conclusions and caveats: It was the long-lived donors that had more naive CD4+ cells and higher diversity than aged donors.

It was with a sample-barcoded 5' primer and a J-beta primer mix that a second PCR of roughly 7 to 12 cycles was run. TCRdb independently ran MiXCR on the 5' RACE reads; one entry per CDR3 protein. Of 650,000 to 700,000 distinct CDR3 sequences listed, around 50% were seen once; the top ten hold roughly 14%. Germline loops: CDR1 LGHNA, CDR2 YSLEER. V was shortened by 5 bases and J by 2 bases, with 13 bases between the two germline ends. This CDR3 region has 14 residues. This clonotype was sampled from a woman of 80 years or more in good health. The genes are TRBV4-3 and TRBJ2-7; either TRBD1 or TRBD2 may fit D (5 bases each). The sequenced material came from blood. As DNA, the CDR3 is TGCGCCAGCAGCGTTCGGGACGGACCCTACGAGCAGTACTTC. This translates into CASSVRDGPYEQYF.